The entry below gives a single TCR beta chain sequence along with its context. Sequencing was performed with immunoSEQ multiplex PCR; in TCRdb, only in-frame clones are kept and a portion is missing. Of 72,000 or so clones listed, around 96% are singletons. The data originate from a study of shared T cell receptors in the human thymus. CDR3 length: 17 amino acids. V lost 2 bases to trimming and J lost 6 bases; unmatched junction nucleotides: 11. Germline lookup yields CDR1 SGHRS and CDR2 YFSETQ. Sequenced: thymocytes. This sequence joins TRBV5-1 and TRBJ2-3, with 11 nucleotides matching TRBD2. The sequence was collected from a human donor. This CDR3 is CASSLGHKTSGVDTQYF. The CDR3, as DNA: TGCGCCAGCAGCTTAGGGCATAAGACTAGCGGGGTTGATACGCAGTATTTT.